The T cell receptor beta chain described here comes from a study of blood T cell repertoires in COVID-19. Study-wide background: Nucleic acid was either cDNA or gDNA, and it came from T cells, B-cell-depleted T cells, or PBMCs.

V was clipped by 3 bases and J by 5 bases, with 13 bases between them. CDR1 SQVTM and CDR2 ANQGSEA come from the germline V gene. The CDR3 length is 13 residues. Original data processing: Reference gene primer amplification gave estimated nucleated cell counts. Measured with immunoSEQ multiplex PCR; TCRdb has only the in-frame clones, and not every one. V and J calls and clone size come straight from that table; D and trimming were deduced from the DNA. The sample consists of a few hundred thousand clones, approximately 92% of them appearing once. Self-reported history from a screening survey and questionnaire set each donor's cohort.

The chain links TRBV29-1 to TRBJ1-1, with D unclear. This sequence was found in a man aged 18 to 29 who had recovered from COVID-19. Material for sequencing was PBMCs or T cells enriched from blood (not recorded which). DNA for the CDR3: TGCAGCGTTGATATCGGCGGGGTAACTGAAGCTTTCTTT. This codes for CSVDIGGVTEAFF.